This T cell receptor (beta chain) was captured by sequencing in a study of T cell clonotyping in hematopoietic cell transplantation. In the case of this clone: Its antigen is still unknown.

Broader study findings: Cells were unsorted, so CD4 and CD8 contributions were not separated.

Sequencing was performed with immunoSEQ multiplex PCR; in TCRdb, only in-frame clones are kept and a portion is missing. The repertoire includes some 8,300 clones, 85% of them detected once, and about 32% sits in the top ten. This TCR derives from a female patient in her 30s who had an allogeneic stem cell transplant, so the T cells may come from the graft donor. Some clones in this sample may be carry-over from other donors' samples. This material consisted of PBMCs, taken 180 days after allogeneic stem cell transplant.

In DNA, the CDR3 is TGTGCCAGCAGCCCAGGGGTCGGCTACACCTTC. Translating gives CASSPGVGYTF. This chain uses TRBV4-2 with TRBJ1-2; tentative D call: TRBD1 (6 bases). The CDR3 runs to 11 residues. The V gene's germline CDR1 is LGHNA and CDR2 YNFKEQ. The germline V and J ends were trimmed by 4 bases and 8 bases, with 8 bases remaining between them.